This TCR beta chain was sequenced for a study of cytomegalovirus exposure and HLA in healthy donors. V dropped 7 bases and J dropped 4 bases, with 5 bases sitting between them. CDR3 length equals 11 residues. From germline, CDR1 is SNHLY and CDR2 FYNNEI. The PCR made use of 60 Vbeta and 13 Jbeta primers. Only in-frame clones appear in the TCRdb table, and some are missing; sequencing was by immunoSEQ multiplex PCR. The table records approximately 100,000 clones, 73% of them present only once. This sequence joins TRBV2 and TRBJ1-3; D not resolved. The sample was PBMCs. The TCR sequence derives from a man aged 40-50 years in good health and CMV-seronegative. CDR3 protein: CASTSGNTIYF. The CDR3 DNA is TGTGCCAGCACTAGCGGAAACACCATATATTTT.